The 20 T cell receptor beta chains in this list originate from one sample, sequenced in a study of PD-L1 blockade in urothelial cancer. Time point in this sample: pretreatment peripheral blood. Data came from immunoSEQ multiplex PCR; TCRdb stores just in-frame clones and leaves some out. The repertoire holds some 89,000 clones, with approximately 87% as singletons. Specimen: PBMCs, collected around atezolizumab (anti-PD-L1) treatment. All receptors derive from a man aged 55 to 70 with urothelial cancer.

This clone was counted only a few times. The CDR3: CASSLGARDRGYGYTF. The CDR3 DNA follows: TGTGCCAGCAGCTTAGGGGCCCGGGACAGGGGTTATGGCTACACCTTC. The chain has TRBV7-9 and TRBJ1-2; 10 nucleotides align to TRBD1. V lost 1 base to trimming and J lost 5 bases; unmatched junction nucleotides: 7. The CDR3 runs 16 residues. Germline values: CDR1 SEHNR, CDR2 FQNEAQ (reference sequence).

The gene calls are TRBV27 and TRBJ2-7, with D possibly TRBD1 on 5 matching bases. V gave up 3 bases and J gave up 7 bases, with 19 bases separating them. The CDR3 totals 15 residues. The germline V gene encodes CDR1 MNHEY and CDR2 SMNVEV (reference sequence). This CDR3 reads CASSFQRDRPTEQYF. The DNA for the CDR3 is TGTGCCAGCAGTTTTCAGCGAGACAGACCTACGGAGCAGTACTTC.

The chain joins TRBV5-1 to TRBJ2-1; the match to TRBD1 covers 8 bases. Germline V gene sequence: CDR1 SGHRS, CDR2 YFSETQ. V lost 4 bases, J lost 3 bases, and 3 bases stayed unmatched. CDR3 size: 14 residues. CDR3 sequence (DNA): TGCGCCAGCAGCAGAGGGACAGGCTACAATGAGCAGTTCTTC. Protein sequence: CASSRGTGYNEQFF.

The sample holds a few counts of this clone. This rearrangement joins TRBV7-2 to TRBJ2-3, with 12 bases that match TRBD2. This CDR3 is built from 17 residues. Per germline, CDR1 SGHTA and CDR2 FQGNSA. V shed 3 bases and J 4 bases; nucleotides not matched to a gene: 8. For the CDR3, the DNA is TGTGCCAGCAGCTTCCTAGCGGGAGGGGGTCGGGCAGATACGCAGTATTTT. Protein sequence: CASSFLAGGGRADTQYF.

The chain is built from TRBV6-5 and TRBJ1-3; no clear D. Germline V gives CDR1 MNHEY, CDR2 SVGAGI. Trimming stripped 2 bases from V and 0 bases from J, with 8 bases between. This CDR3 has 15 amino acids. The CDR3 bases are TGTGCCAGCAGTTACCAGCGACCCTCTGGAAACACCATATATTTT. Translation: CASSYQRPSGNTIYF.

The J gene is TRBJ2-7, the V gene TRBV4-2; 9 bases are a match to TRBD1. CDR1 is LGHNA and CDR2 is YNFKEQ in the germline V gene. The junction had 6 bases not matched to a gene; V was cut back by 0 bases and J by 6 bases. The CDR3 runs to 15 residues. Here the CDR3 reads CASSQEGTGNSEQYF. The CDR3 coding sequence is TGTGCCAGCAGCCAAGAGGGGACAGGGAATTCCGAGCAGTACTTC.

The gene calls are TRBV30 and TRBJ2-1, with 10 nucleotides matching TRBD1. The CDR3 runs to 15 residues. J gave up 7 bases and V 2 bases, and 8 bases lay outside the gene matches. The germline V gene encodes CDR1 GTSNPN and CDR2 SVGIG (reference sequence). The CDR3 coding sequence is TGTGCCTGGAGTCCGCCCGGGACAGGGGTAAATGAGCAGTTCTTC. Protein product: CAWSPPGTGVNEQFF.

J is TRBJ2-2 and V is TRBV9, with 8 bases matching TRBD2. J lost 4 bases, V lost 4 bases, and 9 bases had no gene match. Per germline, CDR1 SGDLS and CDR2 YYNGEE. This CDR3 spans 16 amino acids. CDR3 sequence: CASSPSAGVGTGELFF. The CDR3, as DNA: TGTGCCAGCAGCCCCTCAGCGGGGGTGGGCACCGGGGAGCTGTTTTTT.

The CDR3 DNA follows: TGCGCCAGCAGCCAAGGTAATAGCGGGATCGGAGATACGCAGTATTTT. Its translation is CASSQGNSGIGDTQYF. This rearrangement joins TRBV4-3 to TRBJ2-3; 8 bases are shared with TRBD2. V lost 1 base and J lost 5; bases outside the gene matches: 8. The germline V gene encodes CDR1 LGHNA and CDR2 YSLEER. This CDR3 is built from 16 residues.

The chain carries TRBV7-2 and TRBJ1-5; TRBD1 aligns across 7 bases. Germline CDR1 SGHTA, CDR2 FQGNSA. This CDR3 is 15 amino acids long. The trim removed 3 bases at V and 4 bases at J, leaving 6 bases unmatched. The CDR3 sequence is CASSLGQPLNQPQHF. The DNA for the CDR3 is TGTGCCAGCAGCTTGGGACAGCCGCTAAATCAGCCCCAGCATTTT.

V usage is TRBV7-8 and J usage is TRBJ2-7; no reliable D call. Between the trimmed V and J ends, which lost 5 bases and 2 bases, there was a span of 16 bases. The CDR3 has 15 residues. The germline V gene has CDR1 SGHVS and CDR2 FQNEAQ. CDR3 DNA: TGTGCCAGCAGCCCGAAGAGGTATGGAGCCTACGAGCAGTACTTC. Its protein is CASSPKRYGAYEQYF.

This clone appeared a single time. The CDR3 spells CASSRTSSPGELFF. CDR3 nucleotides: TGTGCCAGCAGCCGGACTTCGTCCCCCGGGGAGCTGTTTTTT. The chain uses TRBV7-3 and TRBJ2-2, with D possibly TRBD2 on 5 matching bases. The CDR3 runs 14 residues. V dropped 5 bases and J dropped 6 bases, with 13 bases sitting between them. The germline V gene has CDR1 SGHTA and CDR2 FQGTGA. The full variable domain, its missing parts supplied by reference TRBV7-3 and TRBJ2-2, is GAGVSQTPSNKVTEKGKYVELRCDPISGHTALYWYRQSLGQGPEFLIYFQGTGAADDSGLPNDRFFAVRPEGSVSTLKIQRTERGDSAVYLCASSRTSSPGELFFGEGSRLTVL.

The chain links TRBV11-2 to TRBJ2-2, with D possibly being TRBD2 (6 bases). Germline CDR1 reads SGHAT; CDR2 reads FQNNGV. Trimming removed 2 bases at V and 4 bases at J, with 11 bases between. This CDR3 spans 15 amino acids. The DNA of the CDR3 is TGTGCCAGCAGCTTATTGGGGGGTGTCACCGGGGAGCTGTTTTTT. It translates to CASSLLGGVTGELFF.

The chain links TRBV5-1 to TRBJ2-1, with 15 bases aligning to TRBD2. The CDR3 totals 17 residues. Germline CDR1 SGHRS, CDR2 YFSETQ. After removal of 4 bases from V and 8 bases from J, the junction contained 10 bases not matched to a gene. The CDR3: CASSLRGLAGGGDEQFF. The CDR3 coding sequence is TGCGCCAGCAGCCTAAGAGGACTAGCGGGAGGGGGGGATGAGCAGTTCTTC.

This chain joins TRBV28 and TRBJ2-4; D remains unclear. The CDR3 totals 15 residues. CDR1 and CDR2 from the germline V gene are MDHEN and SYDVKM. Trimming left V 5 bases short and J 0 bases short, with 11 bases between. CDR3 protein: CASSPTHLAKNIQYF. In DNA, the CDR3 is TGTGCCAGCAGTCCAACACACCTAGCCAAAAACATTCAGTACTTC.

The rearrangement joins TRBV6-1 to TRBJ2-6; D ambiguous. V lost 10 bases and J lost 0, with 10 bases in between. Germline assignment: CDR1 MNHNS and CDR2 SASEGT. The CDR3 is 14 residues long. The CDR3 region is CATGPTSGANVLTF. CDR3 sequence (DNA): TGTGCCACTGGGCCGACCTCTGGGGCCAACGTCCTGACTTTC.

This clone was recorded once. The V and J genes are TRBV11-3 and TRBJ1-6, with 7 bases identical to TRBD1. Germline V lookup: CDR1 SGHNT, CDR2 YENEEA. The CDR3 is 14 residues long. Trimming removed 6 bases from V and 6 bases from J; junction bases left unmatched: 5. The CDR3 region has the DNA TGTGCCAGCAGGAACAGGGGAGGTAATTCACCCCTCCACTTT. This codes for CASRNRGGNSPLHF.

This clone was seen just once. The CDR3 nucleotides are TGTGCCAGCAGCCAGGACAGCGCCCGTGGCTACACCTTC. Encoded protein: CASSQDSARGYTF. The genes are TRBV6-5 and TRBJ1-2; D is possibly TRBD1 (6 bases). The V and J ends lost 6 bases and 7 bases respectively, with 15 bases between them. This CDR3 has 13 residues. Germline CDR1 reads MNHEY; CDR2 reads SVGAGI.

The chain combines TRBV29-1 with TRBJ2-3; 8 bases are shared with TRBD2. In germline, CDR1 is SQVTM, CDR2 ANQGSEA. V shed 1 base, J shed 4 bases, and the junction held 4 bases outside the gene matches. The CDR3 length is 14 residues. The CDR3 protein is CSVEGPSGPDTQYF. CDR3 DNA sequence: TGCAGCGTTGAAGGGCCTAGCGGGCCAGATACGCAGTATTTT.

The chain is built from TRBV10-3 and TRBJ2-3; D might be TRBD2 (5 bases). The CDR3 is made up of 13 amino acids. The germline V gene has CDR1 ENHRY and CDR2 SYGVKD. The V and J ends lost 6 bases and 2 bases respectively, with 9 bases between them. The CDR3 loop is CAIRMGVTDTQYF. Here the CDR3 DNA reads TGTGCCATCAGAATGGGAGTCACAGATACGCAGTATTTT.